Each of the 29 T cell receptor beta chains below was sequenced from the same sample in a study of OX40 agonist ivuxolimab in advanced cancers. This table comes from immunoSEQ multiplex PCR, and its TCRdb copy is limited to in-frame clones, with some not included. The sample carries roughly 17,000 clones, over 75% recorded once. The sequenced sample was CD4+ or CD8+ T cells sorted from blood, obtained in a trial of the OX40 agonist ivuxolimab. The origin of the receptors is an adult with an advanced solid tumor such as melanoma, head and neck, liver or kidney cancer.

The chain carries TRBV9 and TRBJ2-2; TRBD1 or TRBD2 may be the D gene (6 bases each). The CDR3 is 16 amino acids. Trimming took off 0 bases at V and 3 bases at J, with 12 bases between the two ends. From germline, CDR1 is SGDLS and CDR2 YYNGEE. The CDR3 region has the DNA TGTGCCAGCAGCGTAGGAGGGGGGCCCTACACCGGGGAGCTGTTTTTT. It codes for CASSVGGGPYTGELFF.

The rearrangement joins TRBV9 to TRBJ2-7; 7 nucleotides agree with TRBD1. This CDR3 is built from 14 residues. V lost 4 bases and J lost 1; bases outside the gene matches: 5. Germline CDR1 reads SGDLS; CDR2 reads YYNGEE. The CDR3 sequence: CASSPRDRSYEQYF. The CDR3 DNA reads as TGTGCCAGCAGCCCCCGGGACAGATCCTACGAGCAGTACTTC.

This rearrangement joins TRBV7-9 to TRBJ2-7, with D perhaps assigned TRBD1 or TRBD2 (5 bases each). Trimming cost V 5 bases and J 1 base, with 9 bases left between them. The CDR3 is 13 residues long. The germline CDR1 and CDR2 sequences are SEHNR and FQNEAQ (reference sequence). The CDR3 here is CASSGDPSYEQYF. The CDR3 DNA reads TGTGCCAGCAGCGGGGACCCGTCCTACGAGCAGTACTTC.

This clone was recorded only once. This sequence joins TRBV14 and TRBJ1-6, with TRBD1 matching 9 bases. The CDR3 consists of 15 residues. Trimming at V came to 4 bases and at J to 8 bases, leaving 6 bases not matched to a gene. Germline V gives CDR1 SGHDN, CDR2 FVKESK. The CDR3 nucleotides are TGTGCCAGCAGCCTCTCGGGACAGGGTTATTCACCCCTCCACTTT. Its translation: CASSLSGQGYSPLHF.

There are a few counts of this clone. The chain employs TRBV30 and TRBJ1-1; unclear D gene. V was cut by 2 bases and J by 0 bases, with 10 bases left in between. CDR3 length equals 14 residues. Germline loops: CDR1 GTSNPN, CDR2 SVGIG (reference sequence). For the CDR3, the DNA is TGTGCCTGGAGTTATCAGGTTATGAACACTGAAGCTTTCTTT. It specifies CAWSYQVMNTEAFF.

This chain connects TRBV6-6 to TRBJ2-7; D is perhaps TRBD1 or TRBD2 (5 bases each). The CDR3 covers 16 residues. The germline V and J ends were trimmed by 5 bases and 6 bases, with 23 bases remaining between them. Germline lookup yields CDR1 MNHNY and CDR2 SVGAGI (reference sequence). CDR3 sequence (DNA): TGTGCCAGCAGTCTCCAAGCCGGGACCCCACGCGGCGAGCAGTACTTC. Protein product: CASSLQAGTPRGEQYF.

CDR3 in amino acids: CASSEDATYTNEKLFF. CDR3 nucleotides: TGTGCCAGCAGTGAAGACGCGACGTACACTAATGAAAAACTGTTTTTT. The chain joins TRBV6-1 to TRBJ1-4; D not resolved. This CDR3 contains 16 residues. Trimming removed 1 base at V and 2 bases at J, with 11 bases between. Germline values: CDR1 MNHNS, CDR2 SASEGT.

The chain combines TRBV2 with TRBJ2-7, with D unclear. CDR1 is SNHLY, CDR2 FYNNEI, per germline. V lost 6 bases and J 4 bases, leaving 4 bases between the germline ends. The CDR3 is made up of 10 amino acids. The CDR3 sequence: CASSQYEQYF. The CDR3, as DNA: TGTGCCAGCAGCCAATACGAGCAGTACTTC.

V gene TRBV7-6 combines with J gene TRBJ2-7, with TRBD1 identical over 11 bases. The CDR3 length is 18 residues. With 0 bases clipped from V and 3 bases from J, the junction kept 10 bases outside the gene matches. Germline CDR1 and CDR2: SGHVS and FNYEAQ. The CDR3 protein is CASSLAPGQGVSNYEQYF. The CDR3, as DNA: TGTGCCAGCAGCTTAGCCCCGGGACAGGGGGTTTCCAACTACGAGCAGTACTTC.

The chain uses TRBV29-1 and TRBJ2-7; 11 positions match TRBD1. J lost 4 bases, V lost 6 bases, and 5 bases had no gene match. This CDR3 has 13 amino acids. CDR1 is SQVTM and CDR2 is ANQGSEA in the germline V gene. The CDR3 here is CSVPGTGGYEQYF. As DNA, the CDR3 is TGCAGCGTCCCCGGGACAGGGGGGTACGAGCAGTACTTC.

The rearrangement joins TRBV7-8 to TRBJ2-1; no clear D. The germline CDR1 and CDR2 sequences are SGHVS and FQNEAQ. The CDR3 has 16 residues. Trimming shortened V by 1 base and J by 6 bases, and 16 bases separated the two germline ends. The CDR3 sequence is CASSLELNQRVNEQFF. The CDR3 DNA follows: TGTGCCAGCAGCTTAGAATTGAATCAACGGGTCAATGAGCAGTTCTTC. Looking up the rest from reference TRBV7-8 and TRBJ2-1 gives the full variable domain: GAGVSQSPRYKVAKRGQDVALRCDPISGHVSLFWYQQALGQGPEFLTYFQNEAQLDKSGLPSDRFFAERPEGSVSTLKIQRTQQEDSAVYLCASSLELNQRVNEQFFGPGTRLTVL.

The genes are TRBV7-2 and TRBJ2-7; D is possibly TRBD2 (6 bases). Germline V gives CDR1 SGHTA, CDR2 FQGNSA. Trimming took off 3 bases at V and 4 bases at J, with 13 bases between the two ends. This CDR3 is 14 amino acids long. This CDR3 is CASSLGLDGYEQYF. Written as DNA, the CDR3 is TGTGCCAGCAGCTTGGGACTCGACGGGTACGAGCAGTACTTC.

This clone was counted between two and nine times. This chain connects TRBV9 to TRBJ2-1, with 7 bases aligning to TRBD1. The V gene's germline CDR1 is SGDLS and CDR2 YYNGEE. Trimming removed 3 bases from V and 4 bases from J; junction bases left unmatched: 7. The CDR3 runs to 15 residues. CDR3 coding DNA: TGTGCCAGCAGCGGCCGGGACAGCTCTTACAATGAGCAGTTCTTC. It is translated as CASSGRDSSYNEQFF.

The CDR3 protein is CASTYRGGVAYEQYF. DNA of the CDR3: TGTGCCAGCACCTATCGAGGAGGGGTGGCCTACGAGCAGTACTTC. The rearrangement joins TRBV11-2 to TRBJ2-7, with D possibly matching TRBD2 (6 bases). Trimming stripped 7 bases from V and 2 bases from J, with 18 bases between. Germline-derived CDR1 and CDR2 are SGHAT and FQNNGV. CDR3 length: 15 amino acids.

V and J are TRBV30 and TRBJ1-2; 7 bases are a match to TRBD1. The CDR3 length is 17 residues. J was trimmed by 1 base and V by 0 bases; bases with no gene match: 11. Looked up from germline, CDR1 is GTSNPN and CDR2 is SVGIG (reference sequence). The CDR3 nucleotides are TGTGCCTGGAGTGTGTTTGTCGGGACAGCGTTTAACTATGGCTACACCTTC. Translation: CAWSVFVGTAFNYGYTF.

The table lists this clone with a count of one. J is TRBJ2-1 and V is TRBV27; no definite D call. V lost 8 bases and J lost 6, with 11 bases in between. Germline CDR1 and CDR2: MNHEY and SMNVEV (reference sequence). The CDR3 sequence is 12 residues long. CDR3 coding DNA: TGTGCCAGCGTCCCCCTAGGCAATGAGCAGTTCTTC. Amino acids: CASVPLGNEQFF.

This chain links TRBV6-5 with TRBJ2-2; TRBD1 matches at 10 bases. The germline CDR1 and CDR2 sequences are MNHEY and SVGAGI. The CDR3 covers 16 residues. V gave up 2 bases and J gave up 0 bases; unmatched junction bases: 0. In nucleotides, the CDR3 is TGTGCCAGCAGTTACGGACAGGGGGCGAACACCGGGGAGCTGTTTTTT. It specifies CASSYGQGANTGELFF.

This chain connects TRBV28 to TRBJ1-3; 7 bases match TRBD1. The trim removed 4 bases at V and 4 bases at J, leaving 10 bases unmatched. Looked up from germline, CDR1 is MDHEN and CDR2 is SYDVKM. This CDR3 has 16 residues. DNA of the CDR3: TGTGCCAGCAGTTCCTCGACAGGGTTCTTGGGAAACACCATATATTTT. This encodes CASSSSTGFLGNTIYF.

J is TRBJ2-7 and V is TRBV9; D gene unclear. With 0 bases removed from V and 2 bases from J, the gap between germline ends came to 9 bases. There are 14 residues in the CDR3. Germline CDR1 and CDR2: SGDLS and YYNGEE. CDR3 sequence: CASSVDTSTYEQYF. As DNA, the CDR3 is TGTGCCAGCAGCGTAGACACCTCCACCTACGAGCAGTACTTC.

The chain joins TRBV13 to TRBJ1-3; 8 nucleotides line up with TRBD1. Germline assignment: CDR1 PRHDT and CDR2 FYEKMQ (reference sequence). This CDR3 contains 14 residues. V trimming: 2 bases; J trimming: 7 bases; junction bases outside the gene matches: 4. The CDR3 DNA reads as TGTGCCAGCAGCTTATACAGGGGGTCGAACACCATATATTTT. Amino acids: CASSLYRGSNTIYF. Full variable domain (rest looked up from reference TRBV13 and TRBJ1-3): AAGVIQSPRHLIKEKRETATLKCYPIPRHDTVYWYQQGPGQDPQFLISFYEKMQSDKGSIPDRFSAQQFSDYHSELNMSSLELGDSALYFCASSLYRGSNTIYFGEGSWLTVV.

The CDR3 DNA sequence: TGCAGCACCCGGGGGGACGAGCAGTACTTC. This encodes CSTRGDEQYF. The rearrangement uses TRBV29-1 and TRBJ2-7; TRBD2 agrees at 7 bases. J was trimmed by 5 bases and V by 8 bases; bases with no gene match: 3. The CDR3 has 10 residues. The germline gives CDR1 SQVTM, CDR2 ANQGSEA.

J is TRBJ2-2 and V is TRBV29-1; a weak D match, TRBD2 (7 bases). Trimming removed 5 bases at V and 4 bases at J, with 14 bases between. The CDR3 has 14 residues. The germline CDR1 and CDR2 sequences are SQVTM and ANQGSEA. In DNA, the CDR3 is TGCAGCGTTCCCGCGGGGGCGGGCACCGGGGAGCTGTTTTTT. This sequence encodes CSVPAGAGTGELFF.

The genes are TRBV5-1 and TRBJ1-2; TRBD1 might be the D (5 bases). This CDR3 is 13 amino acids long. Germline assignment: CDR1 SGHRS and CDR2 YFSETQ. The V end was cut by 1 base, the J end by 8 bases, with 12 bases between. The CDR3 protein is CASSLWTGLGYTF. CDR3 DNA sequence: TGCGCCAGCAGCTTGTGGACGGGGCTCGGCTACACCTTC. Full variable domain (remainder filled in from reference TRBV5-1 and TRBJ1-2): KAGVTQTPRYLIKTRGQQVTLSCSPISGHRSVSWYQQTPGQGLQFLFEYFSETQRNKGNFPGRFSGRQFSNSRSEMNVSTLELGDSALYLCASSLWTGLGYTFGSGTRLTVV.

This clone occurred once. The V gene is TRBV28, the J gene TRBJ1-5; D may be TRBD1 (5 bases). Trimming cost V 6 bases and J 6 bases, with 9 bases left between them. The CDR3 contains 12 residues. The germline V gene encodes CDR1 MDHEN and CDR2 SYDVKM. The DNA for the CDR3 is TGTGCCAGCAGCCAGGGAGGTCAGCCCCAGCATTTT. Translated: CASSQGGQPQHF.

This rearrangement joins TRBV2 to TRBJ2-5; 9 bases agree with TRBD1. With 1 base clipped from V and 7 bases from J, the junction kept 4 bases outside the gene matches. The CDR3 covers 14 residues. Germline V CDR1 and CDR2: SNHLY, FYNNEI. For the CDR3, the DNA is TGTGCCAGCAGTGAAGGGGACAGGGTAGGGACCCAGTACTTC. Its translation: CASSEGDRVGTQYF.

This clone has only a few counts. This sequence joins TRBV11-2 and TRBJ1-5; D uncertain. The CDR3 extends over 14 amino acids. Trimming pared 0 bases from V and 6 bases from J, leaving 9 bases between. The germline CDR1 and CDR2 sequences are SGHAT and FQNNGV. CDR3 coding DNA: TGTGCCAGCAGCTTAGATCCTCTTCCTCAGCCCCAGCATTTT. Translating it yields CASSLDPLPQPQHF.

The chain couples TRBV7-9 to TRBJ1-2; 7 bases are a match to TRBD1. V trimming: 4 bases; J trimming: 1 base; junction bases outside the gene matches: 9. Looked up from germline, CDR1 is SEHNR and CDR2 is FQNEAQ (reference sequence). The CDR3 has 16 amino acids. Written as DNA, the CDR3 is TGTGCCAGCAGCTCCAGAGGGACAGTGATTAACTATGGCTACACCTTC. It yields the protein CASSSRGTVINYGYTF.

Concerning this clone itself: Sequence at one end of the junction differs from germline and may be a read error. The V gene is TRBV15, the J gene TRBJ1-1, with TRBD1 as a possible D gene (5 bases). The CDR3 covers 15 residues. Per the germline V gene, CDR1 is LNHNV and CDR2 is YYDKDF (reference sequence). CDR3 in DNA: TGTGCCACCAGCAGAGATTGGGGGGGGAACATTGAAGCTTTCTTT. Amino acid sequence: CATSRDWGGNIEAFF.

The V gene is TRBV11-2, the J gene TRBJ2-7, with D perhaps matching TRBD1 or TRBD2 (7 bases each). The V and J ends lost 7 bases and 0 bases respectively, with 16 bases between them. The CDR3 has 15 amino acids. Germline CDR1 reads SGHAT; CDR2 reads FQNNGV. The CDR3 coding sequence is TGTGCCAGCATTGGAGGGGGCGGGAGCTCCTACGAGCAGTACTTC. Translating it yields CASIGGGGSSYEQYF.